What follows is one T cell receptor (beta chain) and its context. This specimen belongs to a study of blood T cell repertoires in COVID-19. CDR3 size: 14 residues. Unmatched junction bases numbered 5, after V lost 4 bases and J lost 8 bases. Per germline, CDR1 KGHSH and CDR2 LQKENI. The protocol was immunoSEQ multiplex PCR, while the TCRdb copy is restricted to in-frame clones and leaves out a portion. Seen here are some 150,000 clones, around 78% observed once, and the top ten hold roughly 1.8%. The receptor was derived from an elderly man with acute or convalescent COVID-19. The specimen was peripheral blood. The V gene is TRBV18, the J gene TRBJ1-4; 9 bases are a match to TRBD1. The CDR3 protein is CASSQGTGYEKLFF. As DNA, the CDR3 is TGTGCCAGCTCACAAGGGACAGGGTACGAAAAACTGTTTTTT.